This T cell receptor (beta chain) was retrieved from a study of cytomegalovirus exposure and HLA in healthy donors. The ends were cut back, 5 bases at V and 2 bases at J, with 11 bases in the middle. The CDR3 runs to 14 residues. CDR1 and CDR2 (germline): LNHDA, SQIVND (reference sequence). The donors were healthy bone marrow donors. This clone was recorded many times. Its antigen is not identified. PCR amplification relied on 60 Vbeta primers (plus 13 Jbeta primers). Using immunoSEQ multiplex PCR, the repertoire was profiled, and TCRdb retains in-frame clones only, with some absent. The top ten hold just under 3% of the sample, which has about 170,000 clones, roughly 82% seen once. Study results and caveats: Later, an analysis showed that TCR beta chains associated with HLA were more clonally expanded than others that were equally common. When analyzed later, the rates of TCR association showed variation by HLA locus, with DRB1 the most and HLA-C the fewest. Researchers reported in a later analysis that a missense DCLRE1C variant was tied to TCR beta V- and J-gene trimming.

This chain joins TRBV19 and TRBJ2-3, with D hard to call. The source material was PBMCs. This receptor was taken from a woman between 45 and 60 years old in good health and CMV-seropositive. The CDR3: CASSRSVPTDTQYF. Written as DNA, the CDR3 is TGTGCCAGTAGTCGCTCGGTTCCCACAGATACGCAGTATTTT.